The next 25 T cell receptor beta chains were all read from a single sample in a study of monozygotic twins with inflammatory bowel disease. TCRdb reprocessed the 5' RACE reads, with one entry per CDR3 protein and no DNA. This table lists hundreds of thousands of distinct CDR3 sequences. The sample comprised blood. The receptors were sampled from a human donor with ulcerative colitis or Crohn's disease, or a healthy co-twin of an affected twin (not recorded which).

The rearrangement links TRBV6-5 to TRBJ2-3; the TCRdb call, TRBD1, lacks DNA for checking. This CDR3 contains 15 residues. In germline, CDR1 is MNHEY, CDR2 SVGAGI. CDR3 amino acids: CASSYADRGTDTQYF.

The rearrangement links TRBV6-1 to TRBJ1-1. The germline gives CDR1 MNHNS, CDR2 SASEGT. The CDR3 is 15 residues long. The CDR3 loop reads CASSEYVHLNTEAFF.

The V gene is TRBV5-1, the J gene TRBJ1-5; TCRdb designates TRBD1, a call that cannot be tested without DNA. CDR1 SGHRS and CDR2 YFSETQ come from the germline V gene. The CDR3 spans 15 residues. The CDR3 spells CASSLTGGLGQPQHF.

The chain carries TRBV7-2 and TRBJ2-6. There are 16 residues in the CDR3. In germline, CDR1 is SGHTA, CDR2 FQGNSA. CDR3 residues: CASSLTSVSGANVLTF.

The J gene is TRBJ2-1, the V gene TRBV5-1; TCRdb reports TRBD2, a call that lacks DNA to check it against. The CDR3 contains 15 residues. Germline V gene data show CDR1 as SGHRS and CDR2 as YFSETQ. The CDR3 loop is CASSGTSGASNEQFF.

This chain's CDR3 is CASSFGHSTGELFF. This sequence joins TRBV5-5 and TRBJ2-2. The length of the CDR3 is 14 residues. From germline, CDR1 is SGHKS and CDR2 YYEKEE (reference sequence).

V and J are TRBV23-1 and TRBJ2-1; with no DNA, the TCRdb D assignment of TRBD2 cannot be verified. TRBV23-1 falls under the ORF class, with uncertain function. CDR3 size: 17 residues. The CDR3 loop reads CASSQPKRGGSYNEQFF.

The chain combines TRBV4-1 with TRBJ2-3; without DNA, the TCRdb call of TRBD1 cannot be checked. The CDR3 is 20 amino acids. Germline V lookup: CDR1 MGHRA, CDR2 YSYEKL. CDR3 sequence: CASSARGGADGTESTDTQYF.

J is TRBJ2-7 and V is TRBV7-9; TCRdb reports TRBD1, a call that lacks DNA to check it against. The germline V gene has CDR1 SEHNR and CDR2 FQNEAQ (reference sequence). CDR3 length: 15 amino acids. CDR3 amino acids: CASTPPGQARGEQYF.

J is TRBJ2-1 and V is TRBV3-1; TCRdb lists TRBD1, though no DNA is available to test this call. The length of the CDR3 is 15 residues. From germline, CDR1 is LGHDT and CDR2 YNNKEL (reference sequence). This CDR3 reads CASSQAGFTGNEQFF.

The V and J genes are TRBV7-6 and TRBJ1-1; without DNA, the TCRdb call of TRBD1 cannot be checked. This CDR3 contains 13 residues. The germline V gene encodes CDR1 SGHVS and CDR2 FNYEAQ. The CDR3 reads CASRGGANTEAFF.

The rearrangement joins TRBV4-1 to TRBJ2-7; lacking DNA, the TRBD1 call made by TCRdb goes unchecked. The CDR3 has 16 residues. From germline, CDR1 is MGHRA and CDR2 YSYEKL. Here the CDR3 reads CASSQGGTGTSIEQYF.

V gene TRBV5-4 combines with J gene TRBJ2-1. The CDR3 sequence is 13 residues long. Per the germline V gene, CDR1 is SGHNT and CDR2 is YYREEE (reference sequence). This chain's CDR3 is CASSLIEYNEQFF.

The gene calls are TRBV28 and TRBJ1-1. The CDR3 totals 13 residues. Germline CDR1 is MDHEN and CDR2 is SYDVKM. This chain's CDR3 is CASTYPVSTEAFF.

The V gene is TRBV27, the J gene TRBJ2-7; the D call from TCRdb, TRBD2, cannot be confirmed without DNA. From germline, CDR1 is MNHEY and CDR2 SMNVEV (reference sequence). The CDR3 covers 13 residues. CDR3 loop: CASSSGLAPEQYF.

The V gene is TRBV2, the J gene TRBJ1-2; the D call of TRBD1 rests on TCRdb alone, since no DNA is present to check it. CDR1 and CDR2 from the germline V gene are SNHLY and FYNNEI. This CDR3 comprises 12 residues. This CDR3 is CASTQERAGYTF.

The CDR3 loop is CASSLEGNGELFF. The chain couples TRBV12-3 or TRBV12-4 to TRBJ2-2. This CDR3 spans 13 amino acids.

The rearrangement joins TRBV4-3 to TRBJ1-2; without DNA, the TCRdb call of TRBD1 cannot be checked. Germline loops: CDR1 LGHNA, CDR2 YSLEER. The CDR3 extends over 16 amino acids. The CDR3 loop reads CASSPWTDHANYGYTF.

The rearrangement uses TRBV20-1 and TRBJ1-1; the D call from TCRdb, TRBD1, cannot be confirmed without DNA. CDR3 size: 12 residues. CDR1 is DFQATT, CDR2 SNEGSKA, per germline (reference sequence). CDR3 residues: CSATPDGSRAFF.

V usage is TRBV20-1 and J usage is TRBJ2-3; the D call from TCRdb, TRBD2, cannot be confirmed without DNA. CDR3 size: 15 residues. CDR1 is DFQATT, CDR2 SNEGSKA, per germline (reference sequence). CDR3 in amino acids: CSAQAGLILADTQYF.

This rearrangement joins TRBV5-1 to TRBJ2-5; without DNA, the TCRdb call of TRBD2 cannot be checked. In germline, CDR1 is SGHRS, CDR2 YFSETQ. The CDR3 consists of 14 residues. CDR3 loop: CASSPGLTEETQYF.

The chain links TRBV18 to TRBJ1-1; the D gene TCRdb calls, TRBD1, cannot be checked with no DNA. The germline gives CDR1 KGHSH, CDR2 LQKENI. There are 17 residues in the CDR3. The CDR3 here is CASSPFGGGASDTEAFF.

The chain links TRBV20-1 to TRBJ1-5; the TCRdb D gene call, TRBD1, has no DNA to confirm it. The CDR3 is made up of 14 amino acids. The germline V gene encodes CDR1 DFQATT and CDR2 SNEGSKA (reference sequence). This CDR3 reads CSAIPTGSGEPQHF.

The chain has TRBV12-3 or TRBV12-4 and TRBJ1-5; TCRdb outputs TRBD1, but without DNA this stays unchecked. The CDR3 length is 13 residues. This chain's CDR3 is CASTTTGGGPQHF.

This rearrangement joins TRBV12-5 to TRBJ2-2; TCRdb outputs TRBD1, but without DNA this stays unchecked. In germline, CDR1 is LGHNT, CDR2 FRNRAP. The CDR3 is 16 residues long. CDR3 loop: CASGFSASRGSGELFF.